This TCR beta chain emerged from a study of response to subunit inactivated influenza vaccine. Findings of the study overall: The authors suggested that few new T cells are recruited per seasonal influenza vaccination.

Remarks on this clonotype: As yet, its antigen is unknown.

The CDR3 loop spans 15 amino acids. Germline lookup yields CDR1 MDHEN and CDR2 SYDVKM. With 5 bases clipped from V and 3 bases from J, the junction kept 8 bases outside the gene matches. TCRdb reprocessed the RT-PCR reads with MiXCR, giving one entry per CDR3 protein. The repertoire holds about 570,000 distinct CDR3 sequences, with 10% to 15% as singletons. The V call is TRBV28, the J call TRBJ2-5, with TRBD1 matching over 8 bases. This clonotype was sampled from a man in his fifties who received an inactivated influenza vaccine. This specimen consisted of PBMCs from blood, obtained on the day of vaccination. The CDR3 DNA is TGTGCCAGCAGTGGGCAGGGGGCTATCAAAGAGACCCAGTACTTC. Its protein product is CASSGQGAIKETQYF.